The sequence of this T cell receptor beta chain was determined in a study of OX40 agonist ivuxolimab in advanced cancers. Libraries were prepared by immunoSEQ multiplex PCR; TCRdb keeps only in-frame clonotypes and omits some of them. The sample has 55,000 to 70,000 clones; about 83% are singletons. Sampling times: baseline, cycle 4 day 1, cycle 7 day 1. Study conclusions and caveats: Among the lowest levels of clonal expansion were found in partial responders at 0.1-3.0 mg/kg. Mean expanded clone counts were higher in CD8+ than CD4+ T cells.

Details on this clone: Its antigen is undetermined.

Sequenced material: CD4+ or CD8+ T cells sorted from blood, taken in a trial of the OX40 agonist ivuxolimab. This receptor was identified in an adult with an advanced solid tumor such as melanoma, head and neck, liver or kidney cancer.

CDR3 DNA sequence: TGTGCCAGCAGTTATCCGACGGTGAACACTGAAGCTTTCTTT. Its translation is CASSYPTVNTEAFF. The gene calls are TRBV6-5 and TRBJ1-1, with unresolved D. CDR1 and CDR2 (germline): MNHEY, SVGAGI. V was shortened by 3 bases and J by 0 bases, with 8 bases between the two germline ends. The CDR3 covers 14 residues.